What follows are 21 T cell receptor beta chains derived from one specimen sequenced in a study of blood T cell repertoires in COVID-19. The method was immunoSEQ multiplex PCR; TCRdb's version includes in-frame clones alone and lacks a portion of them. This sample carries some 230,000 clones, 80% to 85% of them seen once, and the ten largest clones take more than 2%. Sequencing was carried out using peripheral blood. These receptors all come from an older woman with acute or convalescent COVID-19.

This CDR3 is CASSQASGNQPQHF. The DNA for the CDR3 is TGTGCCAGCAGCCAAGCGTCGGGGAATCAGCCCCAGCATTTT. V is TRBV3-1 (or the pseudogene TRBV3-2) and J is TRBJ1-5, with D unclear. The CDR3 is 14 amino acids. V was trimmed by 1 base and J by 4 bases, leaving 8 bases between them. Germline CDR1 is LGHDT and CDR2 is YNNKEL (reference sequence).

CDR3 DNA sequence: TGTGCCAGCAGTCCCGGGACAGGGAGGTTTAACACTGAAGCTTTCTTT. It encodes CASSPGTGRFNTEAFF. This chain links TRBV5-5 with TRBJ1-1, with TRBD1 identical over 9 bases. The junction had 10 bases not matched to a gene; V was cut back by 5 bases and J by 2 bases. This CDR3 is 16 amino acids long. CDR1 and CDR2 from the germline V gene are SGHKS and YYEKEE (reference sequence).

This clone has a handful of counts. The rearrangement uses TRBV11-3 and TRBJ1-2; TRBD1 matches at 8 bases. This CDR3 is built from 17 residues. J gave up 2 bases and V 1 base, and 9 bases lay outside the gene matches. Germline assignment: CDR1 SGHNT and CDR2 YENEEA. CDR3 residues: CASSLVRGQERNYGYTF. CDR3 DNA sequence: TGTGCCAGCAGCTTAGTTAGGGGACAGGAGAGGAACTATGGCTACACCTTC.

The chain couples TRBV28 to TRBJ1-5; 8 positions match TRBD1. The junction had 1 base not matched to a gene; V was cut back by 5 bases and J by 7 bases. The germline CDR1 and CDR2 sequences are MDHEN and SYDVKM. The CDR3 has 12 amino acids. CDR3 amino acids: CASSQGAQPQHF. Written as DNA, the CDR3 is TGTGCCAGCAGTCAGGGGGCGCAGCCCCAGCATTTT.

The chain recombines TRBV19 with TRBJ1-2; 7 nucleotides line up with TRBD1. This CDR3 is built from 15 residues. Germline V gives CDR1 LNHDA, CDR2 SQIVND (reference sequence). V gave up 5 bases and J gave up 4 bases; unmatched junction bases: 10. CDR3 DNA: TGTGCCAGTAGTCCCCGAACAGGGGCAGGCTATGGCTACACCTTC. Translation gives CASSPRTGAGYGYTF.

This clone occurred a few times. V and J are TRBV21-1 and TRBJ1-2; TRBD1 was called by the table and not checked on the DNA. TRBV21-1 is a recognized pseudogene. The CDR3 extends over 13 amino acids. CDR3 in DNA: TGTGCCAGCAACGGGACAGGGAACTATGGCTACACCTTC. This codes for CASNGTGNYGYTF.

The chain has TRBV3-1 (or the pseudogene TRBV3-2) and TRBJ1-3; D is uncertain. Germline V gives CDR1 LGHDT, CDR2 YNNKEL (reference sequence). V lost 1 base to trimming and J lost 4 bases, with 5 bases between them. The CDR3 extends over 13 amino acids. The DNA for the CDR3 is TGTGCCAGCAGCCAAGGGCAGGGAAACACCATATATTTT. Protein product: CASSQGQGNTIYF.

The chain combines TRBV20-1 with TRBJ1-1; a weak D match, TRBD1 (6 bases). Germline-derived CDR1 and CDR2 are DFQATT and SNEGSKA (reference sequence). V was shortened by 6 bases and J by 11 bases, with 16 bases between the two germline ends. The length of the CDR3 is 11 residues. CDR3 sequence: CSATQGKGAFF. CDR3 coding DNA: TGCAGTGCGACCCAGGGGAAGGGGGCTTTCTTT.

This clone was detected once. V and J are TRBV9 and TRBJ1-5, with 12 bases that match TRBD1. CDR3 size: 15 residues. J lost 6 bases, V lost 3 bases, and 4 bases had no gene match. The germline V gene encodes CDR1 SGDLS and CDR2 YYNGEE. DNA of the CDR3: TGTGCCAGCAGCGAGGGACAGGGGGCTGGTCAGCCCCAGCATTTT. Protein: CASSEGQGAGQPQHF. Using reference TRBV9 and TRBJ1-5 for the parts outside the CDR3, the full variable domain is DSGVTQTPKHLITATGQRVTLRCSPRSGDLSVYWYQQSLDQGLQFLIQYYNGEERAKGNILERFSAQQFPDLHSELNLSSLELGDSALYFCASSEGQGAGQPQHFGDGTRLSIL.

This chain's CDR3 is CASSFRRVTEAFF. In nucleotides, the CDR3 is TGTGCCAGCAGTTTCAGGCGAGTCACTGAAGCTTTCTTT. J is TRBJ1-1 and V is TRBV12-3 or TRBV12-4; D not resolved. The CDR3 runs to 13 residues. V was clipped by 3 bases and J by 4 bases, with 9 bases between them.

This chain uses TRBV2 with TRBJ1-6; possibly TRBD1 for D (5 bases). Between the trimmed V and J ends, which lost 2 bases and 7 bases, there was a span of 15 bases. The CDR3 contains 16 residues. Germline V gene lookup returns CDR1 SNHLY and CDR2 FYNNEI. This CDR3 is CASSEIGGGGNSPLHF. In nucleotides, the CDR3 is TGTGCCAGCAGTGAAATTGGGGGTGGGGGGAATTCACCCCTCCACTTT.

The rearrangement uses TRBV4-2 and TRBJ2-2, with D possibly matching TRBD2 (7 bases). CDR3 length: 16 residues. Germline-derived CDR1 and CDR2 are LGHNA and YNFKEQ. V was pared by 1 base and J by 9 bases, with 18 bases between. The CDR3 nucleotides read TGTGCCAGCAGCCAAGGGGCGGGGGCCGCCGATAGGGAGCTGTTTTTT. Its translation: CASSQGAGAADRELFF.

This clone has only one observation. The chain has TRBV4-3 and TRBJ2-5, with 14 bases fitting TRBD2. This CDR3 is built from 16 residues. The V gene end was trimmed by 3 bases and the J gene end by 7 bases; junction bases not matched to a gene: 7. The germline V gene encodes CDR1 LGHNA and CDR2 YSLEER. The CDR3: CASSQTGTSGGGTQYF. The CDR3 nucleotides read TGCGCCAGCAGCCAGACGGGGACTAGCGGGGGAGGGACCCAGTACTTC.

The chain has TRBV9 and TRBJ1-1; 8 bases fit TRBD1. Trimming cost V 3 bases and J 5 bases; bases outside gene matches: 3. This CDR3 is built from 13 residues. Germline V gene sequence: CDR1 SGDLS, CDR2 YYNGEE. The CDR3: CASSADRGTEAFF. As DNA, the CDR3 is TGTGCCAGCAGCGCCGACAGGGGTACTGAAGCTTTCTTT.

The chain is built from TRBV4-1 and TRBJ2-6; a possible D gene is TRBD1 (6 bases). CDR1 is MGHRA and CDR2 is YSYEKL in the germline V gene. This CDR3 spans 16 amino acids. Trimming pared 0 bases from V and 2 bases from J, leaving 8 bases between. The CDR3: CASSQDEGAGANVLTF. Here the CDR3 DNA reads TGCGCCAGCAGCCAAGATGAGGGGGCTGGGGCCAACGTCCTGACTTTC.

The chain combines TRBV29-1 with TRBJ1-2; D remains unclear. In germline, CDR1 is SQVTM, CDR2 ANQGSEA. This CDR3 has 12 residues. The V end lost 7 bases, the J end lost 0 bases, and 9 bases lay between the germline ends. CDR3 amino acids: CSANSANYGYTF. The CDR3 DNA follows: TGCAGCGCTAACTCGGCTAACTATGGCTACACCTTC.

The CDR3 sequence is CASSEGGVVAREQYF. CDR3 nucleotide sequence: TGTGCCAGCAGCGAAGGGGGTGTCGTCGCAAGGGAGCAGTACTTC. V usage is TRBV7-2 and J usage is TRBJ2-7; the D gene is possibly TRBD1 (6 bases). Trimming took 5 bases from V and 7 from J, leaving 21 bases between them. Germline CDR1 SGHTA, CDR2 FQGNSA. The CDR3 extends over 15 amino acids.

V and J are TRBV2 and TRBJ2-5; D possibly corresponds to TRBD1 (6 bases). Germline CDR1 and CDR2: SNHLY and FYNNEI. The CDR3 is 15 amino acids. Between the trimmed V and J ends, which lost 4 bases and 1 base, there was a span of 13 bases. Here the CDR3 reads CASSAGVGPQETQYF. The CDR3 nucleotides are TGTGCCAGCAGTGCAGGGGTAGGTCCCCAAGAGACCCAGTACTTC.

The V gene is TRBV30, the J gene TRBJ1-2; D unresolved. In germline, CDR1 is GTSNPN, CDR2 SVGIG (reference sequence). The V and J ends lost 2 bases and 0 bases respectively, with 4 bases between them. CDR3 length: 12 residues. The CDR3 DNA reads TGTGCCTGGAGTACGGCTAACTATGGCTACACCTTC. Translating gives CAWSTANYGYTF.

The V call is TRBV6-1, the J call TRBJ1-2; D unresolved. V gave up 0 bases and J gave up 2 bases, with 10 bases separating them. The CDR3 has 15 residues. Germline CDR1 and CDR2: MNHNS and SASEGT. The CDR3 region is CASSEAHDGNYGYTF. CDR3 bases: TGTGCCAGCAGTGAAGCGCACGACGGGAACTATGGCTACACCTTC.

This chain links TRBV12-3 or TRBV12-4 with TRBJ1-6; no clear D. The length of the CDR3 is 11 residues. V gave up 6 bases and J gave up 14 bases, with 11 bases separating them. The CDR3 spells CASSAGVALHF. The CDR3 nucleotides read TGTGCCAGCAGCGCGGGCGTGGCCCTCCACTTT.